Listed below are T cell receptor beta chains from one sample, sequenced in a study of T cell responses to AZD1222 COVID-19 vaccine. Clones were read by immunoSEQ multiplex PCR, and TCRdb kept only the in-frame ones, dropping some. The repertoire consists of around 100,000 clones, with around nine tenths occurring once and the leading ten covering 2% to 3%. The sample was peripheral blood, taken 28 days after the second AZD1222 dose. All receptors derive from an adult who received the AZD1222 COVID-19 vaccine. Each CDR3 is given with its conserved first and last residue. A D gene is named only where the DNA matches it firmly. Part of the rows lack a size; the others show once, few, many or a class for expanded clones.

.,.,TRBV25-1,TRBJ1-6,CASSDNGGTYNSPLHF,TGTGCCAGCAGTGATAACGGGGGCACCTATAATTCACCCCTCCACTTT
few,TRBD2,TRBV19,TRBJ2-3,CASSSRTSGTKDTQYF,TGTGCCAGTAGTTCGAGGACTAGCGGGACTAAAGATACGCAGTATTTT
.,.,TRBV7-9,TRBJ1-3,CASSLKRSGNTIYF,TGTGCCAGCAGCTTAAAACGATCTGGAAACACCATATATTTT
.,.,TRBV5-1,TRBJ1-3,CASSLGWAEGGNTIYF,TGCGCCAGCAGCTTGGGTTGGGCAGAGGGAGGAAACACCATATATTTT
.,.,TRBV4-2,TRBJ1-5,CASSHGGGGNQPQHF,TGTGCCAGCAGCCATGGAGGGGGGGGCAATCAGCCCCAGCATTTT
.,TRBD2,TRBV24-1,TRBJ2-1,CATSDFDSGSSYNEQFF,TGTGCCACCAGTGATTTCGATAGCGGGAGCTCCTACAATGAGCAGTTCTTC
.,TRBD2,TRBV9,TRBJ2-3,CASSVASGMGDTQYF,TGTGCCAGCAGCGTAGCTAGCGGGATGGGCGATACGCAGTATTTT
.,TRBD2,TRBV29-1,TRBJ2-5,CSVKISGSFAMAQYF,TGCAGCGTTAAAATCAGCGGGAGTTTCGCTATGGCCCAGTACTTC
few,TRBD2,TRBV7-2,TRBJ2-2,CASSLAGGAGGELFF,TGTGCCAGCAGCTTGGCGGGGGGCGCCGGCGGGGAGCTGTTTTTT
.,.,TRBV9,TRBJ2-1,CASSAVADEQFF,TGTGCCAGCAGCGCTGTCGCTGATGAGCAGTTCTTC
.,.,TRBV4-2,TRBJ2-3,CASSQDAQTDTQYF,TGTGCCAGCAGCCAAGACGCTCAGACAGATACGCAGTATTTT
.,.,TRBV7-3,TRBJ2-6,CASSSRDKTGANVLTF,TGTGCCAGCAGCTCTAGAGACAAAACTGGGGCCAACGTCCTGACTTTC
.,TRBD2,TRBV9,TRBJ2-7,CASSVALEGLAGENSYEQYF,TGTGCCAGCAGCGTAGCTCTCGAGGGACTAGCGGGAGAGAACTCCTACGAGCAGTACTTC
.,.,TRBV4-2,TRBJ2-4,CASSPALLENIQYF,TGTGCCAGCAGCCCGGCCTTATTGGAGAACATTCAGTACTTC
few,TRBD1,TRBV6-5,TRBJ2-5,CASSYLDRGFETQYF,TGTGCCAGCAGTTACCTGGACAGGGGATTTGAGACCCAGTACTTC
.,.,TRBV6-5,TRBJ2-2,CASTPRNTGELFF,TGTGCCAGCACCCCCAGGAACACCGGGGAGCTGTTTTTT
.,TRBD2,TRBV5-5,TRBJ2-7,CASSLTSGSSEQYF,TGTGCCAGCAGCCTCACTAGCGGGAGTTCCGAGCAGTACTTC
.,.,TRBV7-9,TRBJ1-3,CASSQVRQRGTNTIYF,TGTGCCAGCAGCCAGGTCCGGCAGAGGGGGACAAACACCATATATTTT
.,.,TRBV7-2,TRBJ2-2,CASSLGRTGELFF,TGTGCCAGCAGCTTAGGGCGGACCGGGGAGCTGTTTTTT
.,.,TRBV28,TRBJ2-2,CASSSPSGRITGELFF,TGTGCCAGCAGTTCCCCGTCGGGGCGGATCACCGGGGAGCTGTTTTTT
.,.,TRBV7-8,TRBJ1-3,CASSLQVSGNTIYF,TGTGCCAGCAGCTTACAGGTCTCTGGAAACACCATATATTTT
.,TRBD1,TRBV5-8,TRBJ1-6,CASSLTGEAPLHF,TGTGCCAGCAGCTTGACAGGGGAGGCACCCCTCCACTTT
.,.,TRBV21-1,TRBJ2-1,CASSLRLAGDYNEQFF,TGTGCCAGCAGCTTACGACTAGCGGGAGACTACAATGAGCAGTTCTTC
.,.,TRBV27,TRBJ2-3,CASSLRAGFADTQYF,TGTGCCAGCAGTTTAAGGGCAGGGTTCGCAGATACGCAGTATTTT
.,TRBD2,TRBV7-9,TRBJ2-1,CASSLVSGTYNEQFF,TGTGCCAGCAGCTTAGTTAGCGGGACGTACAATGAGCAGTTCTTC
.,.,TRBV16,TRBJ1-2,CASSQRTANYGYTF,TGTGCCAGCAGCCAACGGACTGCTAACTATGGCTACACCTTC
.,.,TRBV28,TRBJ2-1,CASSLGQASNNEQFF,TGTGCCAGCAGTTTAGGCCAAGCGTCTAACAATGAGCAGTTCTTC
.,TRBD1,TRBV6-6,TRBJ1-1,CASKPEGAGLTEAFF,TGTGCCAGCAAACCGGAGGGGGCAGGGCTCACTGAAGCTTTCTTT
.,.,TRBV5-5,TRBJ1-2,CASSPEYRGLYGYTF,TGTGCCAGCAGCCCAGAGTACCGAGGCCTATATGGCTACACCTTC
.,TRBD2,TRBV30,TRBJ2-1,CAWSPRLAGGTNEQFF,TGTGCCTGGAGTCCCCGACTAGCGGGAGGGACCAATGAGCAGTTCTTC
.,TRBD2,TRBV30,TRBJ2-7,CAWRTSGRAYEQYF,TGTGCCTGGAGAACGAGCGGGAGGGCCTACGAGCAGTACTTC
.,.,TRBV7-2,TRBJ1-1,CASSADLGLGAEAFF,TGTGCCAGCAGCGCCGACCTAGGGTTGGGGGCTGAAGCTTTCTTT
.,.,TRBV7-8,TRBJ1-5,CASSLAPGAGHDQPQHF,TGTGCCAGCAGCTTAGCCCCTGGGGCAGGGCACGATCAGCCCCAGCATTTT
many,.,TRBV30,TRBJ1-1,CAWSDNRWEEAFF,TGTGCCTGGAGTGACAATAGGTGGGAGGAAGCTTTCTTT
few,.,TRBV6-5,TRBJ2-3,CASTHREEATDTQYF,TGTGCCAGCACTCATAGGGAGGAGGCCACAGATACGCAGTATTTT
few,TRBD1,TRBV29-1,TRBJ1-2,CSVAGTGVNYGYTF,TGCAGCGTAGCCGGGACAGGGGTTAACTATGGCTACACCTTC
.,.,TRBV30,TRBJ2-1,CAWSVHEAGHRNEQFF,TGTGCCTGGAGTGTACACGAAGCGGGCCATCGCAATGAGCAGTTCTTC
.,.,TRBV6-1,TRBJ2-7,CASSYSTGYSEQYF,TGTGCCAGCAGTTATTCCACAGGGTACAGCGAGCAGTACTTC
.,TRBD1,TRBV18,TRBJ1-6,CASSPGTGVSPLHF,TGTGCCAGCTCCCCCGGGACAGGGGTTTCACCCCTCCACTTT
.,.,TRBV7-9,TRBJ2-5,CASNYQETQYF,TGTGCCAGCAACTACCAAGAGACCCAGTACTTC
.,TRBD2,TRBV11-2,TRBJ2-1,CASSYRLAGKRNEQFF,TGTGCCAGCAGCTATAGACTAGCGGGAAAGCGCAATGAGCAGTTCTTC
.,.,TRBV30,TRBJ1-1,CAWSGRTEAFF,TGTGCCTGGAGTGGTAGGACAGAAGCTTTCTTT
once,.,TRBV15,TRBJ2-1,CATSRDYGGEQFF,TGTGCCACCAGCAGAGATTACGGCGGTGAGCAGTTCTTC
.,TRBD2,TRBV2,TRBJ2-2,CASSETSGSIGELFF,TGTGCCAGCAGTGAGACTAGCGGGAGCATCGGGGAGCTGTTTTTT
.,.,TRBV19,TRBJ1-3,CASSSPGRLNTIYF,TGTGCCAGTAGTTCCCCGGGACGCCTGAACACCATATATTTT
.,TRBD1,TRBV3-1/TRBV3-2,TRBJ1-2,CASSQAGTGGYGYTF,TGTGCCAGCAGCCAAGCCGGGACAGGGGGTTATGGCTACACCTTC
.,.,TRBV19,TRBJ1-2,CASTQPGRTAYGYTF,TGTGCCAGTACCCAACCCGGCCGGACAGCCTATGGCTACACCTTC
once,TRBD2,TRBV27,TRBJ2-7,CASSLFRTSGHRPYEQYF,TGTGCCAGCAGTTTATTTCGGACTAGCGGGCACCGCCCCTACGAGCAGTACTTC
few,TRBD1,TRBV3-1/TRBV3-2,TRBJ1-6,CASSQDGGQGSPLHF,TGTGCCAGCAGCCAAGACGGCGGACAGGGCTCACCCCTCCACTTT
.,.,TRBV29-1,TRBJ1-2,CSVKNYGYTF,TGCAGCGTAAAAAACTATGGCTACACCTTC
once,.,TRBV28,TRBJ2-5,CASSFASGQETQYF,TGTGCCAGCAGTTTTGCATCGGGACAAGAGACCCAGTACTTC
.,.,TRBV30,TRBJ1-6,CAWSEIGPYNSPLHF,TGTGCCTGGAGTGAGATAGGTCCCTATAATTCACCCCTCCACTTT
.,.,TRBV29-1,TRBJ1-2,CSVERAGENYGYTF,TGCAGCGTTGAACGGGCAGGAGAGAATTATGGCTACACCTTC
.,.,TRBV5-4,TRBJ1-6,CASSLAGNNSPLHF,TGTGCCAGCAGCTTAGCGGGGAATAATTCACCCCTCCACTTT
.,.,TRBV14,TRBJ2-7,CASSQRGLRRDQEQYF,TGTGCCAGCAGCCAAAGAGGTTTACGGCGGGATCAAGAGCAGTACTTC
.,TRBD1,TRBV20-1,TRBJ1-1,CRASRGQEAFF,TGCAGGGCATCGCGGGGACAGGAAGCTTTCTTT
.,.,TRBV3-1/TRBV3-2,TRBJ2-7,CASSRRGNYEQYF,TGTGCCAGCAGCCGGAGGGGGAACTACGAGCAGTACTTC
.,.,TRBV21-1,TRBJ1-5,CASSKAPGQSGNQPQHF,TGTGCCAGCAGCAAGGCTCCGGGCCAAAGCGGGAATCAGCCCCAGCATTTT
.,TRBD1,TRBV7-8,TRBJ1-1,CASSLVAGTGVVFF,TGTGCCAGCAGCTTAGTCGCCGGGACAGGAGTGGTTTTCTTT